This TCR beta chain was recovered during a study of Ad26.COV2.S vaccination and SARS-CoV-2 variants. Study details: By the intramuscular route, Ad26.COV2.S was given once, or twice 56 days apart. Overall study results and limits: People who got the vaccine had more spike-specific TCR breadth than people who got placebo. Breadth, reportedly substantial, characterized the spike-specific CD8+ and CD4+ T cell responses after vaccination.

The CDR3 runs to 15 residues. Germline CDR1 GTSNPN, CDR2 SVGIG (reference sequence). Germline trimming cut 4 bases from V and 3 bases from J; bases unmatched to any gene: 10. As for treatment: around 19 received Ad26.COV2.S at low or high dose, single or two shots; 5 received placebo; per-sample allocation not given. Specimens were obtained on day 63 following the first vaccine or placebo injection. This clone was seen once. Its antigen is currently unknown. Here immunoSEQ multiplex PCR was the method, and the copy in TCRdb shows in-frame clones only, minus some. The sample has around 300,000 clones, around 90% seen once.

Sequencing was performed on peripheral blood, taken in a trial of Ad26.COV2.S vaccine versus placebo. The chain recombines TRBV30 with TRBJ2-7; 9 bases line up with TRBD1. This sequence originates from a person aged 18 to 59 who received the Ad26.COV2.S COVID-19 vaccine or a placebo. The CDR3 sequence is CAWKLGTGRGYEQYF. The CDR3 DNA follows: TGTGCCTGGAAACTCGGGACAGGGAGAGGCTACGAGCAGTACTTC. Full variable domain (rest looked up from reference TRBV30 and TRBJ2-7): SQTIHQWPATLVQPVGSPLSLECTVEGTSNPNLYWYRQAAGRGLQLLFYSVGIGQISSEVPQNLSASRPQDRQFILSSKKLLLSDSGFYLCAWKLGTGRGYEQYFGPGTRLTVT.